This T cell receptor (beta chain) was captured in a study of CD8+ T cells in alopecia areata (dated by TCRdb to the late 2010s). Regarding the complete study: In both human patients and the C3H/HeJ mouse model, the study applied high-throughput TCRbeta sequencing to look at T cell clonal expansion in alopecia areata. Scalp tissue and sorted CD4+ and CD8+ peripheral blood T cells from patchy and totalis/universalis alopecia areata patients and from healthy controls were covered by human TCRbeta sequencing. Scalp clonality was compared among normal scalp (n=4), patchy alopecia areata scalp (n=8), and alopecia totalis/universalis scalp (n=8). RNA was extracted with the PAXgene miRNA kit for fixed scalp, the miRNeasy kit for PBMCs, and the RNeasy kit for mouse skin. TCRbeta CDR3 regions were amplified by immunoSEQ multiplex PCR with 35 Vbeta forward and 13 Jbeta reverse primers.

Here is what the overall study found, with its caveats: Higher clonality and more expanded CD8+ clones were observed in lesional scalp than in normal scalp, particularly in alopecia totalis/universalis, a finding suggestive of antigenic drive. TCR sequences shared between patients were less clear than in mice, possibly partly because of HLA diversity in the patient population. Unlike mouse skin, where gammadelta T cells dominate, normal human skin contains resident alphabeta T cells that get sequenced too, which complicates analysis of the scalp TCR repertoire.

PBMCs were isolated by density centrifugation and stained for CD3, CD4 and CD8, after which CD4+ and CD8+ T cells were sorted on a FACSAria. Scalp biopsies and blood samples were provided by unaffected controls. Spanning cysteine to phenylalanine, the CDR3 consists of 15 amino acids. The kept DNA is CDR3 alone, 45 bases in frame from the first base. The V end loses 2 bases and the J end loses 1 base, and a stretch of 10 bases separates them. Taken from the germline V gene, the CDR1 and CDR2 loops are SGHRS and YFSETQ. Preparation of the library involved the immunoSEQ multiplex PCR assay. For TCR sequencing, RNA was extracted from every sample and reverse transcribed into cDNA to serve as template. First-strand cDNA was synthesized with SuperScript III using a 2:1 mix of oligo-dT and random hexamers. A synthetic immune receptor repertoire was used to assess amplification bias, and residual bias was removed computationally. Per the original workflow: After raw reads were preprocessed to remove errors, the CDR3 was defined following IMGT conventions as running from the conserved cysteine to phenylalanine. To get clonality, Shannon entropy was normalized by log2 of the number of productive unique TCRs and the result was subtracted from 1. CD4 or CD8 identity of scalp clones was inferred by cross-referencing scalp TCRbeta sequences with sorted blood CD4 and CD8 repertoires. Entries here come from immuneACCESS through TCRdb and include only in-frame sequences with V and J called. Some clones fail to appear in such tables; in the studies checked, an unresolved V gene covers under half of the shortfall, and the cause of the remainder is unknown. That table gives V, J and clone size, and the DNA gave D and trimming. Across this sample there are 95,000 to 110,000 clones, with around 59% seen only once. The ten largest clones add up to 7.5% to 9% of the sample.

This clone was seen a handful of times. Its cognate antigen has yet to be identified. Base qualities are not provided; no much larger clone lies one nucleotide away. The chain is assembled from TRBV5-1 and TRBJ2-4; 5 matching bases give a weak D call of TRBD1. The specimen sequenced was CD4+ T cells sorted from blood. This TCR was recovered from a human donor in good health. Read as DNA, the sequence is TGCGCCAGCAGCTTAGGGGTGGTTGCCAAAAACATTCAGTACTTC. Its product reads: CASSLGVVAKNIQYF.